The next 24 T cell receptor beta chains were all read from a single sample in a study of blood T cell repertoires in COVID-19. This table comes from immunoSEQ multiplex PCR, and its TCRdb copy is limited to in-frame clones, with some not included. The sample lists about 66,000 clones, about 88% occurring once. Sequences were obtained from peripheral blood. Receptor source: a man in his 70s with acute or convalescent COVID-19.

The chain couples TRBV7-6 to TRBJ2-3; no firm D call. The germline gives CDR1 SGHVS, CDR2 FNYEAQ. V was cut by 4 bases and J by 3 bases, with 8 bases left in between. The CDR3 spans 13 residues. The CDR3 sequence is CASSSSGTDTQYF. The CDR3, as DNA: TGTGCCAGCAGCTCCTCCGGGACAGATACGCAGTATTTT.

This chain joins TRBV6-5 and TRBJ1-4; 8 bases fit TRBD1. Germline V lookup: CDR1 MNHEY, CDR2 SVGAGI. The ends lost 4 bases at V and 8 bases at J; junction bases unmatched: 6. The CDR3 is 14 amino acids. CDR3 sequence: CASSSGGVDEKLFF. The CDR3 DNA reads TGTGCCAGCAGTTCAGGGGGCGTCGACGAAAAACTGTTTTTT.

This clone was counted between two and nine times. The rearrangement joins TRBV14 to TRBJ2-7; 12 bases agree with TRBD1. V gave up 3 bases and J gave up 2 bases; unmatched junction bases: 11. The CDR3 consists of 18 residues. Germline CDR1 SGHDN, CDR2 FVKESK. CDR3 region: CASSHLPGGTGGTYEQYF. The CDR3 bases are TGTGCCAGCAGCCACCTCCCCGGGGGGACAGGGGGCACCTACGAGCAGTACTTC.

J is TRBJ1-4 and V is TRBV10-3, with TRBD1 as a possible D gene (5 bases). The length of the CDR3 is 14 residues. Germline values: CDR1 ENHRY, CDR2 SYGVKD. The V end lost 3 bases, the J end lost 0 bases, and 5 bases lay between the germline ends. Written as DNA, the CDR3 is TGTGCCATCAGTGACAGGGCAACTAATGAAAAACTGTTTTTT. Amino acid sequence: CAISDRATNEKLFF.

This clone came up once. The chain employs TRBV6-2 or TRBV6-3 and TRBJ1-5; possibly TRBD1 for D (5 bases). The CDR3 spans 15 residues. CDR1 is MNHEY and CDR2 is SVGEGT in the germline V gene. The V and J ends lost 6 bases and 2 bases respectively, with 14 bases between them. The CDR3 DNA sequence: TGTGCCAGCAGCACGGGGGGTGGTGGCAATCAGCCCCAGCATTTT. It yields the protein CASSTGGGGNQPQHF.

This chain uses TRBV29-1 with TRBJ1-3; 8 nucleotides match TRBD1. Germline loops: CDR1 SQVTM, CDR2 ANQGSEA. There are 14 residues in the CDR3. J gave up 1 base and V 4 bases, and 3 bases lay outside the gene matches. CDR3 DNA: TGCAGCGTTGCGAGGGACAGGTCTGGAAACACCATATATTTT. It encodes CSVARDRSGNTIYF.

This chain uses TRBV6-5 with TRBJ2-7; D uncertain. The CDR3 loop spans 13 amino acids. Trimming shortened V by 4 bases and J by 1 base, and 8 bases separated the two germline ends. Germline values: CDR1 MNHEY, CDR2 SVGAGI. CDR3 sequence reads: CASSSLRSYEQYF. CDR3 DNA: TGTGCCAGCAGTTCCCTCAGGTCCTACGAGCAGTACTTC.

The V call is TRBV28, the J call TRBJ1-2; 9 nucleotides line up with TRBD1. CDR3 length equals 14 residues. CDR1 is MDHEN, CDR2 SYDVKM, per germline. The ends lost 2 bases at V and 7 bases at J; junction bases unmatched: 5. The CDR3: CASSLVQGAGGYTF. The CDR3 DNA follows: TGTGCCAGCAGTTTAGTACAGGGGGCGGGTGGCTACACCTTC.

This clone has a single count. The rearrangement links TRBV5-6 to TRBJ2-1; the match to TRBD2 covers 12 bases. The CDR3 runs to 15 residues. J lost 9 bases, V lost 2 bases, and 6 bases had no gene match. The V gene's germline CDR1 is SGHDT and CDR2 YYEEEE. Here the CDR3 reads CASSLRTSGVSEQFF. CDR3 coding DNA: TGTGCCAGCAGCTTACGGACTAGCGGGGTGTCTGAGCAGTTCTTC.

Concerning this clone itself: A read error may produce the germline difference seen at one junction end. The gene calls are TRBV7-6 and TRBJ1-5; no definite D call. The CDR3 consists of 15 residues. The germline CDR1 and CDR2 sequences are SGHVS and FNYEAQ. CDR3 in DNA: TGTGCCAGCAGTTTAGATGCCTATAGCAATCAGCCCCAGCATTTT. This sequence encodes CASSLDAYSNQPQHF. Drawing the rest from reference TRBV7-6 and TRBJ1-5, the complete variable domain is GAGVSQSPRYKVTKRGQDVALRCDPISGHVSLYWYRQALGQGPEFLTYFNYEAQQDKSGLPNDRFSAERPEGSISTLTIQRTEQRDSAMYRCASSLDAYSNQPQHFGDGTRLSIL.

Remarks on this clone: An end of the junction differs from the germline gene, which may be a read error. This chain connects TRBV7-7 to TRBJ2-7, with 8 bases lining up with TRBD1. Germline lookup yields CDR1 SSHAT and CDR2 FNYEAQ (reference sequence). This CDR3 has 17 residues. The CDR3 DNA sequence: TGTGCTAGCAGCCCTCGCGCCGGGACAGGAAATGGCTACGAGCAGTACTTC. Translated, it gives CASSPRAGTGNGYEQYF. Supplemented by reference TRBV7-7 and TRBJ2-7, the full variable domain reads GAGVSQSPRYKVTKRGQDVTLRCDPISSHATLYWYQQALGQGPEFLTYFNYEAQPDKSGLPSDRFSAERPEGSISTLTIQRTEQRDSAMYRCASSPRAGTGNGYEQYFGPGTRLTVT.

The sample holds a few counts of this clone. The V call is TRBV4-3, the J call TRBJ2-3, with 13 bases identical to TRBD2. Germline V gene sequence: CDR1 LGHNA, CDR2 YSLEER. The CDR3 has 20 residues. V shed 0 bases, J shed 7 bases, and the junction held 16 bases outside the gene matches. The CDR3 sequence is CASSQEGVQLLAGGLNTQYF. In DNA form, the CDR3 reads TGCGCCAGCAGCCAAGAAGGGGTCCAGTTACTAGCGGGGGGGCTAAATACGCAGTATTTT.

This clone was found once. The chain couples TRBV9 to TRBJ2-5, with TRBD1 as a possible D gene (5 bases). Trimming cost V 3 bases and J 7 bases, with 16 bases left between them. The CDR3 is made up of 14 amino acids. Germline V gene data show CDR1 as SGDLS and CDR2 as YYNGEE. The CDR3 bases are TGTGCCAGCAGCGCGTCCGGACCACAGGTGACCCAGTACTTC. Residues: CASSASGPQVTQYF. The complete variable domain, with remaining parts taken from reference TRBV9 and TRBJ2-5, reads DSGVTQTPKHLITATGQRVTLRCSPRSGDLSVYWYQQSLDQGLQFLIQYYNGEERAKGNILERFSAQQFPDLHSELNLSSLELGDSALYFCASSASGPQVTQYFGPGTRLLVL.

This chain joins TRBV25-1 and TRBJ2-4; tentatively, D is TRBD1 (5 bases). The CDR3 contains 17 residues. CDR1 and CDR2 (germline): MGHDK, SYGVNS. Trimming left V 2 bases short and J 3 bases short, with 17 bases between. CDR3 in amino acids: CASSEGKGASDKNIQYF. CDR3 DNA: TGTGCCAGCAGTGAAGGGAAAGGGGCCAGTGACAAAAACATTCAGTACTTC.

This clone was found once. The V and J genes are TRBV7-8 and TRBJ2-2; the D gene is possibly TRBD2 (5 bases). V lost 1 base to trimming and J lost 2 bases, with 8 bases between them. The length of the CDR3 is 15 residues. Germline values: CDR1 SGHVS, CDR2 FQNEAQ. As DNA, the CDR3 is TGTGCCAGCAGCTTAGTGGCGGGTAACACCGGGGAGCTGTTTTTT. This codes for CASSLVAGNTGELFF. The whole variable domain, remainder taken from reference TRBV7-8 and TRBJ2-2, is GAGVSQSPRYKVAKRGQDVALRCDPISGHVSLFWYQQALGQGPEFLTYFQNEAQLDKSGLPSDRFFAERPEGSVSTLKIQRTQQEDSAVYLCASSLVAGNTGELFFGEGSRLTVL.

This clone was seen once. V and J are TRBV7-3 and TRBJ2-5; D might be TRBD1 (6 bases). V was pared by 6 bases and J by 5 bases, with 13 bases between. The CDR3 has 13 residues. From germline, CDR1 is SGHTA and CDR2 FQGTGA. The CDR3 nucleotides read TGTGCCAGCAGGTTAGCGACAGGCGAGACCCAGTACTTC. It specifies CASRLATGETQYF.

The rearrangement joins TRBV6-5 to TRBJ1-2; 7 nucleotides align to TRBD1. The CDR3 has 14 residues. V shed 4 bases and J 2 bases; nucleotides not matched to a gene: 4. The germline CDR1 and CDR2 sequences are MNHEY and SVGAGI. CDR3 amino acids: CASSWDRLNYGYTF. The CDR3 DNA sequence: TGTGCCAGCAGTTGGGACAGACTCAACTATGGCTACACCTTC.

The rearrangement links TRBV18 to TRBJ2-7; D might be TRBD1 (6 bases). Germline lookup yields CDR1 KGHSH and CDR2 LQKENI. The length of the CDR3 is 14 residues. V was trimmed by 6 bases and J by 4 bases, leaving 16 bases between them. DNA for the CDR3: TGTGCCAGCTCCCAGGGGTCTCCCCTTTACGAGCAGTACTTC. Translating it yields CASSQGSPLYEQYF.

The chain joins TRBV7-9 to TRBJ2-3, with D uncertain. The germline CDR1 and CDR2 sequences are SEHNR and FQNEAQ (reference sequence). V was clipped by 4 bases and J by 1 base, with 12 bases between them. The CDR3 is 15 residues long. CDR3: CASSSGVDRTDTQYF. The CDR3 nucleotides are TGTGCCAGCAGCTCTGGAGTCGATCGCACAGATACGCAGTATTTT.

This clone came up once. The chain uses TRBV21-1 and TRBJ1-5. TRBV21-1 is deemed a pseudogene. This CDR3 comprises 17 residues. CDR3 coding DNA: TGTGCCAGCAGCCCCAAAGGCCGTCGGGTCAACAATCAGCCCCAGCATTTT. This codes for CASSPKGRRVNNQPQHF.

The chain carries TRBV19 and TRBJ2-1; a possible D gene is TRBD1 (6 bases). The CDR3 has 15 residues. The V end was cut by 11 bases, the J end by 4 bases, with 21 bases between. Germline V gene sequence: CDR1 LNHDA, CDR2 SQIVND (reference sequence). CDR3 in DNA: TGTGCCGCCGGAAGGTACAGGGCACAGTACAATGAGCAGTTCTTC. Translating it yields CAAGRYRAQYNEQFF.

This chain joins TRBV3-1 (or the pseudogene TRBV3-2) and TRBJ1-6, with D possibly being TRBD1 (5 bases). Trimming took 4 bases from V and 9 from J, leaving 19 bases between them. Germline assignment: CDR1 LGHDT and CDR2 YNNKEL (reference sequence). The CDR3 runs 16 residues. CDR3 nucleotides: TGTGCCAGCAGCCTAAATTTCCAGGGAAGAGGTTCACCCCTCCACTTT. Its translation: CASSLNFQGRGSPLHF.

The chain joins TRBV7-3 to TRBJ2-7, with 8 bases aligning to TRBD2. This CDR3 has 15 residues. The J segment lost 2 bases and the V segment lost 5 bases, leaving 8 bases of the junction unmatched. Germline values: CDR1 SGHTA, CDR2 FQGTGA. CDR3 DNA: TGTGCCAGCAGCGCCTCGAGCGGGGGACCCTACGAGCAGTACTTC. Translation gives CASSASSGGPYEQYF.

V usage is TRBV2 and J usage is TRBJ1-2; no firm D call. The CDR3 has 12 amino acids. V lost 4 bases, J lost 4 bases, and 7 bases lay in between. CDR1 SNHLY and CDR2 FYNNEI come from the germline V gene. CDR3 amino acids: CASSVNIYGYTF. The CDR3 nucleotides are TGTGCCAGCAGTGTTAATATCTATGGCTACACCTTC.